One sample yielded the 22 T cell receptor beta chains listed below, sequenced in a study of shared clonotypes between healthy human individuals. Produced via immunoSEQ multiplex PCR; TCRdb's table is partial and in-frame only. The data show about 180,000 clones, about 93% seen once. Sequenced input: naive CD4+ T cells sorted from blood. Specified subset: CD45RA+ positively selected. The receptors shown here come from a young woman in good health.

The V gene is TRBV11-2, the J gene TRBJ2-3; tentatively, D is TRBD2 (5 bases). Germline V lookup: CDR1 SGHAT, CDR2 FQNNGV. V lost 5 bases, J lost 7 bases, and 13 bases lay in between. This CDR3 region has 13 residues. The CDR3 region is CASSRTSENTQYF. As DNA, the CDR3 is TGTGCCAGCAGCCGAACTAGTGAAAATACGCAGTATTTT.

This clone was observed once. CDR3 bases: TGTGCCAGCAGCGTAGTTAGCGGGAGCTACGAGCAGTACTTC. Amino acids: CASSVVSGSYEQYF. This rearrangement joins TRBV9 to TRBJ2-7; 9 bases map to TRBD2. The V and J ends lost 0 bases and 3 bases, in that order; junction bases with no gene match: 1. The CDR3 extends over 14 amino acids. Germline V gene data show CDR1 as SGDLS and CDR2 as YYNGEE.

V is TRBV13 and J is TRBJ2-7; maybe TRBD2 (5 bases). The CDR3 is 15 residues long. The V gene's germline CDR1 is PRHDT and CDR2 FYEKMQ (reference sequence). Trimming shortened V by 2 bases and J by 3 bases, and 14 bases separated the two germline ends. The CDR3 DNA sequence: TGTGCCAGCAGCTTAAAGCGGCTAGCCAACTACGAGCAGTACTTC. This sequence encodes CASSLKRLANYEQYF.

The chain joins TRBV30 to TRBJ1-4; tentative D call: TRBD1 (6 bases). The CDR3 covers 14 residues. Germline CDR1 is GTSNPN and CDR2 is SVGIG (reference sequence). Trimming took 5 bases from V and 8 from J, leaving 18 bases between them. This chain's CDR3 is CAWGPGAGREKLFF. CDR3 DNA: TGTGCCTGGGGCCCAGGGGCGGGACGGGAAAAACTGTTTTTT.

The rearrangement links TRBV27 to TRBJ1-4; 7 nucleotides align to TRBD1. V lost 5 bases, J lost 7 bases, and 7 bases stayed unmatched. In germline, CDR1 is MNHEY, CDR2 SMNVEV (reference sequence). The CDR3 extends over 14 amino acids. The CDR3 loop reads CASSPRTGAEKLFF. The DNA of the CDR3 is TGTGCCAGCAGTCCAAGGACAGGCGCTGAAAAACTGTTTTTT.

The chain recombines TRBV12-5 with TRBJ1-2; 7 bases align to TRBD1. Germline trimming cut 5 bases from V and 3 bases from J; bases unmatched to any gene: 3. CDR1 is LGHNT and CDR2 is FRNRAP in the germline V gene. The CDR3 covers 13 residues. CDR3 residues: CASGPTGDYGYTF. The CDR3 DNA sequence: TGTGCTAGTGGTCCCACAGGGGACTATGGCTACACCTTC.

The rearrangement links TRBV19 to TRBJ2-7; TRBD1 agrees at 8 bases. This CDR3 contains 16 residues. Trimming cost V 4 bases and J 3 bases; bases outside gene matches: 11. Germline assignment: CDR1 LNHDA and CDR2 SQIVND (reference sequence). In nucleotides, the CDR3 is TGTGCCAGTAGTACATCAGACAGGGGAGGCCTCTACGAGCAGTACTTC. This sequence encodes CASSTSDRGGLYEQYF.

V is TRBV7-8 and J is TRBJ2-7; TRBD2 matches 10 bases. This CDR3 region has 13 residues. With V trimmed by 7 bases and J by 3 bases, 3 bases remained unmatched. Germline V gene data show CDR1 as SGHVS and CDR2 as FQNEAQ. The CDR3 loop reads CASTLAGVYEQYF. CDR3 coding DNA: TGTGCCAGCACCCTAGCGGGAGTCTACGAGCAGTACTTC. The full variable domain, with the rest looked up from reference TRBV7-8 and TRBJ2-7, is GAGVSQSPRYKVAKRGQDVALRCDPISGHVSLFWYQQALGQGPEFLTYFQNEAQLDKSGLPSDRFFAERPEGSVSTLKIQRTQQEDSAVYLCASTLAGVYEQYFGPGTRLTVT.

This clone occurred once. The rearrangement links TRBV10-2 to TRBJ2-7; a weak D match, TRBD2 (6 bases). The CDR3 loop spans 12 amino acids. CDR1 WSHSY and CDR2 SAAADI come from the germline V gene. The germline V and J ends were trimmed by 8 bases and 3 bases, with 11 bases remaining between them. The CDR3 DNA is TGCGCCAGCCTCGGGGACTTCTACGAGCAGTACTTC. This sequence encodes CASLGDFYEQYF.

The genes are TRBV6-6 and TRBJ2-5; 8 bases fit TRBD1. The J call may be incorrect, as the DNA end agrees better with TRBJ2-7. This CDR3 is built from 15 residues. Germline-derived CDR1 and CDR2 are MNHNY and SVGAGI (reference sequence). The DNA for the CDR3 is TGTGCCAGCAGGTGGGGAACAGGGGGAAACTACGAGCAGTACTTC. Its translation: CASRWGTGGNYEQYF.

This clone was recorded only once. J is TRBJ1-6 and V is TRBV5-4, with D perhaps matching TRBD1 (6 bases). Trimming removed 4 bases from V and 0 bases from J, with 17 bases in between. Germline V gene sequence: CDR1 SGHNT, CDR2 YYREEE (reference sequence). This CDR3 contains 18 residues. The CDR3, as DNA: TGTGCCAGCAGCCGAGGAATCCAGGGGAGCTCCTATAATTCACCCCTCCACTTT. It encodes CASSRGIQGSSYNSPLHF.

In its sample, this clone was seen once. CDR3 DNA sequence: TGTGCCAGTGCAGGCCGGACAGCCAGGAACATTCAGTACTTC. It specifies CASAGRTARNIQYF. This chain connects TRBV19 to TRBJ2-4; D possibly corresponds to TRBD1 (6 bases). Germline values: CDR1 LNHDA, CDR2 SQIVND (reference sequence). The length of the CDR3 is 14 residues. The V end lost 8 bases, the J end lost 7 bases, and 18 bases lay between the germline ends.

This sequence joins TRBV4-2 and TRBJ2-5, with D hard to call. Germline V lookup: CDR1 LGHNA, CDR2 YNFKEQ. Trimming removed 1 base from V and 5 bases from J, with 5 bases in between. This CDR3 has 12 residues. The CDR3 protein is CASSQVKETQYF. CDR3 nucleotide sequence: TGTGCCAGCAGCCAAGTGAAGGAGACCCAGTACTTC.

The chain joins TRBV4-1 to TRBJ1-2; no clear D. The CDR3 spans 13 residues. Trimming pared 1 base from V and 6 bases from J, leaving 9 bases between. CDR1 MGHRA and CDR2 YSYEKL come from the germline V gene. CDR3 sequence (DNA): TGCGCCAGCAGCCAAGCCTCGCGCGATGGCTACACCTTC. Translated, it gives CASSQASRDGYTF.

The chain combines TRBV7-8 with TRBJ2-7, with 7 positions matching TRBD2. The CDR3 has 15 residues. Per the germline V gene, CDR1 is SGHVS and CDR2 is FQNEAQ. Trimming cost V 2 bases and J 6 bases; bases outside gene matches: 10. The CDR3: CASSLTREGLSEQYF. CDR3 sequence (DNA): TGTGCCAGCAGCTTAACGAGGGAGGGCCTGTCCGAGCAGTACTTC.

V and J are TRBV19 and TRBJ2-6; D is uncertain. The germline gives CDR1 LNHDA, CDR2 SQIVND (reference sequence). Trimming stripped 5 bases from V and 1 base from J, with 12 bases between. The CDR3 consists of 16 residues. The CDR3 is CASSLQPESGANVLTF. The CDR3 DNA sequence: TGTGCCAGTAGTCTACAACCGGAATCTGGGGCCAACGTCCTGACTTTC. Variable domain in full (rest from reference TRBV19 and TRBJ2-6): DGGITQSPKYLFRKEGQNVTLSCEQNLNHDAMYWYRQDPGQGLRLIYYSQIVNDFQKGDIAEGYSVSREKKESFPLTVTSAQKNPTAFYLCASSLQPESGANVLTFGAGSRLTVL.

This clone was seen more than once but under ten times. The rearrangement joins TRBV15 to TRBJ2-7, with D perhaps TRBD2 (5 bases). This CDR3 is 14 amino acids long. Germline values: CDR1 LNHNV, CDR2 YYDKDF (reference sequence). Trimming left V 0 bases short and J 5 bases short, with 11 bases between. This CDR3 is CATSRDQRVHEQYF. CDR3 bases: TGTGCCACCAGCAGAGATCAGAGGGTCCACGAGCAGTACTTC.

CDR3 nucleotide sequence: TGTGCCAGCAGTCCCGCGGGAGAGAAGGCTGGAAACACCATATATTTT. Protein sequence: CASSPAGEKAGNTIYF. The rearrangement links TRBV28 to TRBJ1-3; D is unresolved. Germline CDR1 MDHEN, CDR2 SYDVKM. V was pared by 5 bases and J by 2 bases, with 16 bases between. This CDR3 has 16 residues.

This chain links TRBV7-9 with TRBJ1-1; possible D gene TRBD1, 6 bases. The CDR3 sequence is 13 residues long. V gave up 4 bases and J gave up 5 bases, with 11 bases separating them. Germline V gene sequence: CDR1 SEHNR, CDR2 FQNEAQ (reference sequence). The CDR3 protein is CASSSQGRTEAFF. The CDR3 DNA is TGTGCCAGCAGCTCTCAGGGGCGAACTGAAGCTTTCTTT.

CDR3 nucleotide sequence: TGTGCCAGCAGCTTAGTGGGACAGGGTGTTTTTTCAGATACGCAGTATTTT. Translating gives CASSLVGQGVFSDTQYF. The genes are TRBV7-2 and TRBJ2-3, with 9 bases lining up with TRBD1. Germline values: CDR1 SGHTA, CDR2 FQGNSA. The J segment lost 4 bases and the V segment lost 1 base, leaving 9 bases of the junction unmatched. The CDR3 loop spans 17 amino acids.

The chain couples TRBV28 to TRBJ2-1; D is perhaps TRBD2 (6 bases). The CDR3 is 14 residues long. The germline V gene encodes CDR1 MDHEN and CDR2 SYDVKM. Trimming took off 5 bases at V and 7 bases at J, with 15 bases between the two ends. The CDR3 region has the DNA TGTGCCAGCAGTCCATTTCGGGGGATGAATGAGCAGTTCTTC. Translation: CASSPFRGMNEQFF.

This chain links TRBV9 with TRBJ2-7; 9 bases match TRBD2. V lost 3 bases to trimming and J lost 0 bases; unmatched junction nucleotides: 4. From germline, CDR1 is SGDLS and CDR2 YYNGEE. The CDR3 covers 15 residues. The CDR3 loop reads CASSGREGSSYEQYF. CDR3 sequence (DNA): TGTGCCAGCAGCGGGCGGGAGGGTAGCTCCTACGAGCAGTACTTC.